Each of the 8 T cell receptor beta chains below was sequenced from the same sample in a study of OX40 agonist ivuxolimab in advanced cancers. Using immunoSEQ multiplex PCR, the repertoire was profiled, and TCRdb retains in-frame clones only, with some absent. The table lists 120,000 or so clones, roughly nine tenths of them singletons. The sample was CD4+ or CD8+ T cells sorted from blood, taken in a trial of the OX40 agonist ivuxolimab. These receptor sequences come from an adult with an advanced solid tumor such as melanoma, head and neck, liver or kidney cancer.

The chain is built from TRBV2 and TRBJ1-4; weak D call: TRBD1 (6 bases). Trimming removed 7 bases at V and 5 bases at J, with 8 bases between. CDR1 SNHLY and CDR2 FYNNEI come from the germline V gene. The CDR3 has 12 amino acids. The CDR3: CASKGGNEKLFF. The DNA of the CDR3 is TGTGCCAGCAAGGGGGGAAATGAAAAACTGTTTTTT.

The rearrangement joins TRBV4-2 to TRBJ2-3; D not resolved. The CDR3 length is 16 residues. Between the trimmed V and J ends, which lost 4 bases and 3 bases, there was a span of 17 bases. Germline loops: CDR1 LGHNA, CDR2 YNFKEQ. This CDR3 reads CASSPPDQFETDTQYF. In DNA form, the CDR3 reads TGTGCCAGCAGCCCTCCCGACCAGTTCGAGACAGATACGCAGTATTTT.

This chain joins TRBV21-1 and TRBJ2-7. TRBV21-1 constitutes a pseudogene. The CDR3 sequence is 18 residues long. In DNA form, the CDR3 reads TGTGCCAGCCCGCTTGACCTTTGTGCATTTGGTACGTTCCACGAGCAGTACTTC. It encodes CASPLDLCAFGTFHEQYF.

The genes are TRBV5-4 and TRBJ2-7; D may be TRBD2 (5 bases). Germline V CDR1 and CDR2: SGHNT, YYREEE (reference sequence). CDR3 size: 14 residues. V lost 4 bases to trimming and J lost 1 base, with 12 bases between them. The CDR3 sequence is CASSLGGGSYEQYF. The CDR3 DNA follows: TGTGCCAGCAGCCTCGGCGGAGGTTCCTACGAGCAGTACTTC.

A few counts support this clone. The CDR3 bases are TGCGCCAGCAGCTTGGGACAGAGCAAAGAGACCCAGTACTTC. It encodes CASSLGQSKETQYF. The V and J genes are TRBV5-1 and TRBJ2-5; a weak D match, TRBD1 (5 bases). Trimming cost V 0 bases and J 3 bases, with 9 bases left between them. The CDR3 is made up of 14 amino acids. Germline CDR1 and CDR2: SGHRS and YFSETQ.

This clone is a singleton in its sample. For the CDR3, the DNA is TGTGCCAGCAGTTCCGGGGCCCGAAATCAGCCCCAGCATTTT. This translates into CASSSGARNQPQHF. This chain links TRBV2 with TRBJ1-5; D is possibly TRBD1 (5 bases). V lost 5 bases, J lost 4 bases, and 12 bases lay in between. CDR3 length: 14 amino acids. Germline V gives CDR1 SNHLY, CDR2 FYNNEI.

The V call is TRBV6-4, the J call TRBJ2-2; 11 nucleotides align to TRBD2. Germline trimming cut 4 bases from V and 6 bases from J; bases unmatched to any gene: 7. This CDR3 spans 16 amino acids. Per the germline V gene, CDR1 is MRHNA and CDR2 is SNTAGT. CDR3 nucleotides: TGTGCCAGCAGTGCTCTAGCGGGAGGTGTCTCCGGGGAGCTGTTTTTT. Translated, it gives CASSALAGGVSGELFF.

The rearrangement joins TRBV19 to TRBJ2-7; D remains unclear. Trimming took off 5 bases at V and 1 base at J, with 12 bases between the two ends. The CDR3 is 14 residues long. CDR1 and CDR2 from the germline V gene are LNHDA and SQIVND (reference sequence). The CDR3 reads CASSLRPVSYEQYF. In nucleotides, the CDR3 is TGTGCCAGTAGTTTACGACCTGTATCCTACGAGCAGTACTTC.